Reported below is one T cell receptor (beta chain). This sample is part of a study of preoperative IRX-2 immunotherapy in early breast cancer. This table comes from immunoSEQ multiplex PCR, and its TCRdb copy is limited to in-frame clones, with some not included. The sample includes about 98,000 clones, 86% seen only once; the top ten take approximately 2%. The CDR3 contains 14 residues. Treatment given: preoperative locoregional IRX-2 cytokine immunotherapy. This phase Ib study tested locoregional IRX-2 cytokine immunotherapy given before surgery. V is TRBV1 and J is TRBJ2-1; TRBD1 is the table's D call, not checked against the DNA. TRBV1 is a recognized pseudogene. Source: tumor tissue, taken after IRX-2 immunotherapy. The receptor was derived from a human donor with breast cancer. The CDR3: CASGRQGPNNEQFF. In DNA, the CDR3 is TGCGCCAGTGGGCGGCAGGGGCCTAACAATGAGCAGTTCTTC.